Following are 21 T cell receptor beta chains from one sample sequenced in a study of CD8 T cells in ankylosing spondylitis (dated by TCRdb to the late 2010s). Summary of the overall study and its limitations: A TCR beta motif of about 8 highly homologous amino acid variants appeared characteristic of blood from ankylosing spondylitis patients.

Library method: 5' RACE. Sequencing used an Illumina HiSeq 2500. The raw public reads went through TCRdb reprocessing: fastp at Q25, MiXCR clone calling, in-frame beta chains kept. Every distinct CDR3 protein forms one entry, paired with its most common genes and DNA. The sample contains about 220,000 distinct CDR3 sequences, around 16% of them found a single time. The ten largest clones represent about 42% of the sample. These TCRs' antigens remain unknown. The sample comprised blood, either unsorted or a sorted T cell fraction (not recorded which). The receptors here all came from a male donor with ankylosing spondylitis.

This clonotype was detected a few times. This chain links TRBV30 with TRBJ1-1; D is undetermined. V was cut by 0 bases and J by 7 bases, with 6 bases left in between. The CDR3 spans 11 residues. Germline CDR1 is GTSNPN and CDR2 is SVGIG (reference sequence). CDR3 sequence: CAWSVGVEAFF. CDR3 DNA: TGTGCCTGGAGTGTAGGAGTTGAAGCTTTCTTT.

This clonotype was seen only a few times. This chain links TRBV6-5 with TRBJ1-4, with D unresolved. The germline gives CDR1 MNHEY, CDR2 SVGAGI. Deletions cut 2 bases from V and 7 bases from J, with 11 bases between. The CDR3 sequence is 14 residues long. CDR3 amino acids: CASSYIPGGEKLFF. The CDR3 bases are TGTGCCAGCAGTTACATCCCTGGCGGTGAAAAACTGTTTTTT.

The CDR3 DNA sequence: TGTGCCAGCAGTGATTTGACAGGGTCAACCTACGAGCAGTACTTC. Translation gives CASSDLTGSTYEQYF. The chain joins TRBV2 to TRBJ2-7; TRBD1 agrees at 7 bases. V was clipped by 3 bases and J by 2 bases; unmatched bases: 7. This CDR3 spans 15 amino acids. Per the germline V gene, CDR1 is SNHLY and CDR2 is FYNNEI.

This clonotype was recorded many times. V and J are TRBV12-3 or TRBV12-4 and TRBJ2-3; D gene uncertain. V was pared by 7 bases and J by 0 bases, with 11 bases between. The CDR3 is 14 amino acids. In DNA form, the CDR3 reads TGTGCCAGCACCCTGACATCTAGCACAGATACGCAGTATTTT. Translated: CASTLTSSTDTQYF.

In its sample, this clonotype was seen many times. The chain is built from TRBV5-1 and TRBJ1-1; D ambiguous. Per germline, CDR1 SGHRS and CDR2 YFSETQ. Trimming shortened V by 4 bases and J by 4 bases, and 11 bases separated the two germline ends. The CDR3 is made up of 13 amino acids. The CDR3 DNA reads TGCGCCAGCAGCCCGATGGGTGGCACTGAAGCTTTCTTT. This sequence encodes CASSPMGGTEAFF.

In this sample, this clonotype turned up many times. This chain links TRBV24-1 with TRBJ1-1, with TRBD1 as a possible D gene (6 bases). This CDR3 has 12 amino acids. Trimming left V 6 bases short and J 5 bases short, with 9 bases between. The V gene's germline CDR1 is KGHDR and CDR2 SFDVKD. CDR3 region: CATSLTGTEAFF. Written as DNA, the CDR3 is TGTGCCACCAGTCTGACAGGAACTGAAGCTTTCTTT.

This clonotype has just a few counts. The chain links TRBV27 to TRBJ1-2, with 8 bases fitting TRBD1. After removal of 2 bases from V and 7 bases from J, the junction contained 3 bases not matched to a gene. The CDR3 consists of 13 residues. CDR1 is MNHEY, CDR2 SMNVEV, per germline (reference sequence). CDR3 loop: CASSLQGASGYTF. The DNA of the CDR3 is TGTGCCAGCAGTTTACAGGGGGCTAGTGGCTACACCTTC.

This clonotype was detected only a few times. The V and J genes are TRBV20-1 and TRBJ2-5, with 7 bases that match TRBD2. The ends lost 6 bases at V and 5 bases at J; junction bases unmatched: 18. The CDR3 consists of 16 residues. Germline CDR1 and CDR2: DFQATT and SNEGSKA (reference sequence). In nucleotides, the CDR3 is TGCAGTGCCCACTTAGCGGGCGCCTTGCTGGGGGAGACCCAGTACTTC. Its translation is CSAHLAGALLGETQYF.

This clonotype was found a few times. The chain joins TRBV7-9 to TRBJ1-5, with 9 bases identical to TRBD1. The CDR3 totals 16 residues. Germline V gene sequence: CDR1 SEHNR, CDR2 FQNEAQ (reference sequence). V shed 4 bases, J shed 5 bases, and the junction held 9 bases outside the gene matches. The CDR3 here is CASSSPGQGGDQPQHF. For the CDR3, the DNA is TGTGCCAGCAGCTCTCCGGGACAGGGAGGGGATCAGCCCCAGCATTTT.

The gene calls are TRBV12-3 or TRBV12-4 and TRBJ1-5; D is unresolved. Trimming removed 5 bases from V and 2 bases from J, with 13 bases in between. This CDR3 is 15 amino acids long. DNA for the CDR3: TGTGCCAGCAGTAACGGGGTAATGGGCAATCAGCCCCAGCATTTT. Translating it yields CASSNGVMGNQPQHF.

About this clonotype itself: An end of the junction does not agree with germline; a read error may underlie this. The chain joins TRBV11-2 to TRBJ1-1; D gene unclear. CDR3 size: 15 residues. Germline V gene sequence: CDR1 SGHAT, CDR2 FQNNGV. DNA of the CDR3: TGTGCCAGCAGCTTAGAAACAGCTCTGAACGCTGAAGCTTTCTTT. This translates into CASSLETALNAEAFF.

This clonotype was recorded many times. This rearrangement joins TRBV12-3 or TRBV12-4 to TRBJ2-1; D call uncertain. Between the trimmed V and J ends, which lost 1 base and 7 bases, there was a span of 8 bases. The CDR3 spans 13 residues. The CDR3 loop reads CASSLDEWNEQFF. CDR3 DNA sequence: TGTGCCAGCAGTTTAGACGAATGGAATGAGCAGTTCTTC.

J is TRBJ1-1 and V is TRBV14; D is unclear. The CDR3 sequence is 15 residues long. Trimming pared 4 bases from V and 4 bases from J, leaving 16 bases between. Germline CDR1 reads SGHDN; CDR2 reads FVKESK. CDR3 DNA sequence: TGTGCCAGCAGCCGTGACCCGGGCCGCGGCACTGAAGCTTTCTTT. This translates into CASSRDPGRGTEAFF.

CDR3 bases: TGTGCCAGCAGTTCATCAGGAGGGGAAACTAATGAAAAACTGTTTTTT. It is translated as CASSSSGGETNEKLFF. The chain employs TRBV28 and TRBJ1-4, with D perhaps TRBD1 (5 bases). V lost 4 bases to trimming and J lost 1 base, with 13 bases between them. The CDR3 covers 16 residues. Germline CDR1 is MDHEN and CDR2 is SYDVKM.

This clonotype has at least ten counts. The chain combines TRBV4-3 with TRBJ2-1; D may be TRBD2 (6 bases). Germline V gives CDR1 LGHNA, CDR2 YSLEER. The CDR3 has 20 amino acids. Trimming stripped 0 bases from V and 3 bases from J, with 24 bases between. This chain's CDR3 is CASSQDAGFSLDGDYNEQFF. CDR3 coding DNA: TGCGCCAGCAGCCAAGATGCGGGGTTCAGCTTGGATGGCGACTACAATGAGCAGTTCTTC.

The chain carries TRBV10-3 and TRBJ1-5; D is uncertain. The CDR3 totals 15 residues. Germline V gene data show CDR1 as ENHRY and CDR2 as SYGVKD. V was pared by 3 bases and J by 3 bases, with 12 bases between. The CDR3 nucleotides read TGTGCCATCAGTGAATACTTAGAGCCCAATCAGCCCCAGCATTTT. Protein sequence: CAISEYLEPNQPQHF.

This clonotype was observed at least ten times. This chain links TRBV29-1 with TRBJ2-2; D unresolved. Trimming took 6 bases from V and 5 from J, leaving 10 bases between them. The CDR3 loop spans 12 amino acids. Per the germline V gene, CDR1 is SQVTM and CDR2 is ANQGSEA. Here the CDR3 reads CSVPGHTGELFF. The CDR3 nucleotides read TGCAGCGTCCCTGGTCATACCGGGGAGCTGTTTTTT.

This chain's CDR3 is CAISESKFFPGNTIYF. CDR3 DNA sequence: TGTGCCATCAGTGAATCTAAGTTTTTCCCCGGAAACACCATATATTTT. The chain uses TRBV10-3 and TRBJ1-3; D unclear. V was trimmed by 3 bases and J by 4 bases, leaving 16 bases between them. Germline V CDR1 and CDR2: ENHRY, SYGVKD. This CDR3 contains 16 residues.

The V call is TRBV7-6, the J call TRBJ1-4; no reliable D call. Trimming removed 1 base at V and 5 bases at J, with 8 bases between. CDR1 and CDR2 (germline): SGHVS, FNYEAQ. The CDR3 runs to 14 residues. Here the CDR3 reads CASSLGPQNEKLFF. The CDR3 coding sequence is TGTGCCAGCAGCTTAGGGCCTCAAAATGAAAAACTGTTTTTT.

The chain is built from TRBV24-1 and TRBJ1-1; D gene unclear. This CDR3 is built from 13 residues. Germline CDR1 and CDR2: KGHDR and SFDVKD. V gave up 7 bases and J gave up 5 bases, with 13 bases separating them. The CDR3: CATRAGSSTEAFF. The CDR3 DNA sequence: TGTGCCACCAGGGCGGGGAGTAGTACTGAAGCTTTCTTT.

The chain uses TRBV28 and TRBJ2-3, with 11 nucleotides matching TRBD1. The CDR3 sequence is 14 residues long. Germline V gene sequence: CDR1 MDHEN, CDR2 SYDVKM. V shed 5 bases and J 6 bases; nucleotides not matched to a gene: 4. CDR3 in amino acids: CASSGQGAFDTQYF. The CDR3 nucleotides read TGTGCCAGCAGTGGACAGGGGGCCTTTGATACGCAGTATTTT. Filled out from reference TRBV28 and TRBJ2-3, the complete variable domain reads DVKVTQSSRYLVKRTGEKVFLECVQDMDHENMFWYRQDPGLGLRLIYFSYDVKMKEKGDIPEGYSVSREKKERFSLILESASTNQTSMYLCASSGQGAFDTQYFGPGTRLTVL.